These 19 T cell receptor beta chains were sequenced from one sample in a study of cytomegalovirus exposure and HLA in healthy donors. The PCR made use of 60 Vbeta and 13 Jbeta primers. Repertoires were generated with immunoSEQ multiplex PCR, while TCRdb's copy carries only in-frame clones and drops some. This sample yields more than 110,000 clones, of which approximately 77% are seen a single time; 4.5% to 6% belongs to the top ten. Sequenced sample: PBMCs. Source of these receptors: a woman in her 50s in good health and CMV-seronegative.

This clone has just a few counts. At one end, the junction sequence differs from germline, possibly due to a read error. Here the CDR3 reads CASSLDPAGETQYF. CDR3 DNA sequence: TGTGCTAGCAGCTTAGACCCAGCAGGAGAGACCCAGTACTTC. V is TRBV7-7 and J is TRBJ2-5; no firm D call. Germline CDR1 reads SSHAT; CDR2 reads FNYEAQ (reference sequence). The CDR3 covers 14 residues.

This clone came up once. The V and J genes are TRBV10-1 and TRBJ1-3; a possible D gene is TRBD1 (6 bases). Germline V gene data show CDR1 as WNHNN and CDR2 as SYGVQD (reference sequence). Deletions cut 8 bases from V and 4 bases from J, with 6 bases between. The CDR3 is 11 amino acids. CDR3 loop: CASGTGNTIYF. CDR3 DNA: TGCGCCAGCGGGACAGGAAACACCATATATTTT.

The V gene is TRBV2, the J gene TRBJ1-4; 9 nucleotides align to TRBD1. Germline CDR1 reads SNHLY; CDR2 reads FYNNEI. The CDR3 runs 16 residues. Trimming cost V 7 bases and J 4 bases; bases outside gene matches: 10. Here the CDR3 reads CASISGQGSSNEKLFF. The CDR3 bases are TGTGCCAGCATTTCGGGACAGGGTAGTAGTAATGAAAAACTGTTTTTT.

This chain links TRBV10-3 with TRBJ1-1; 7 bases are shared with TRBD1. J gave up 0 bases and V 4 bases, and 5 bases lay outside the gene matches. CDR1 and CDR2 (germline): ENHRY, SYGVKD. This CDR3 comprises 15 residues. The CDR3 nucleotides read TGTGCCATCAGTGGAAGACAGGGCATGAACACTGAAGCTTTCTTT. Protein product: CAISGRQGMNTEAFF.

The rearrangement links TRBV15 to TRBJ1-4, with TRBD1 identical over 8 bases. J was trimmed by 7 bases and V by 3 bases; bases with no gene match: 4. Germline V gives CDR1 LNHNV, CDR2 YYDKDF (reference sequence). The CDR3 spans 14 residues. The CDR3 bases are TGTGCCACCAGCAGGGACAGGGAGCTTGAAAAACTGTTTTTT. Protein product: CATSRDRELEKLFF.

The chain links TRBV5-1 to TRBJ2-5; 13 nucleotides match TRBD2. The CDR3 consists of 18 residues. Per the germline V gene, CDR1 is SGHRS and CDR2 is YFSETQ. V dropped 2 bases and J dropped 2; count of bases not matched to a gene: 9. CDR3 in DNA: TGCGCCAGCAGCTTCGGACTAGCGGGGGCCAGGGGACAAGAGACCCAGTACTTC. Its protein product is CASSFGLAGARGQETQYF.

This sequence joins TRBV9 and TRBJ2-1; 10 bases map to TRBD2. CDR1 is SGDLS and CDR2 is YYNGEE in the germline V gene. The J segment lost 5 bases and the V segment lost 3 bases, leaving 5 bases of the junction unmatched. The CDR3 is 15 residues long. CDR3 amino acids: CASSETSGVDNEQFF. For the CDR3, the DNA is TGTGCCAGCAGCGAAACTAGCGGGGTTGACAATGAGCAGTTCTTC.

V usage is TRBV10-3 and J usage is TRBJ2-1; D uncertain. V lost 10 bases and J 2 bases, leaving 18 bases between the germline ends. Germline loops: CDR1 ENHRY, CDR2 SYGVKD. The CDR3 is 15 amino acids. The CDR3 DNA follows: TGTGCCACCTACGACACCGCTTTTCCCTACAATGAGCAGTTCTTC. Residues: CATYDTAFPYNEQFF.

The genes are TRBV2 and TRBJ1-2; 7 bases line up with TRBD1. Per the germline V gene, CDR1 is SNHLY and CDR2 is FYNNEI. This CDR3 contains 13 residues. V gave up 1 base and J gave up 8 bases; unmatched junction bases: 4. In DNA form, the CDR3 reads TGTGCCAGCAGTGAAGGACAGGGTTGGGGCTACACCTTC. Translating gives CASSEGQGWGYTF.

The rearrangement uses TRBV10-3 and TRBJ1-6, with D maybe TRBD1 (6 bases). The CDR3 is 15 amino acids. The germline CDR1 and CDR2 sequences are ENHRY and SYGVKD. Trimming removed 4 bases at V and 5 bases at J, with 12 bases between. As DNA, the CDR3 is TGTGCCATCAGTGGGGGGGGCAGGGATAATTCACCCCTCCACTTT. Residues: CAISGGGRDNSPLHF.

The V call is TRBV5-1, the J call TRBJ1-2, with 8 bases lining up with TRBD1. The CDR3 loop spans 16 amino acids. V was clipped by 0 bases and J by 4 bases; unmatched bases: 8. Germline assignment: CDR1 SGHRS and CDR2 YFSETQ. CDR3 residues: CASSLGAGGAGYGYTF. DNA for the CDR3: TGCGCCAGCAGCTTGGGGGCAGGGGGCGCTGGCTATGGCTACACCTTC. The whole variable domain, filled in from reference TRBV5-1 and TRBJ1-2, reads KAGVTQTPRYLIKTRGQQVTLSCSPISGHRSVSWYQQTPGQGLQFLFEYFSETQRNKGNFPGRFSGRQFSNSRSEMNVSTLELGDSALYLCASSLGAGGAGYGYTFGSGTRLTVV.

The V and J genes are TRBV27 and TRBJ2-3; D is ambiguous. Trimming stripped 2 bases from V and 2 bases from J, with 11 bases between. The CDR3 runs 15 residues. The germline gives CDR1 MNHEY, CDR2 SMNVEV (reference sequence). The CDR3 reads CASSLADLNTDTQYF. CDR3 coding DNA: TGTGCCAGCAGTTTAGCGGATTTAAACACAGATACGCAGTATTTT.

The J gene is TRBJ1-2, the V gene TRBV19; D is possibly TRBD1 (6 bases). V gave up 6 bases and J gave up 4 bases, with 18 bases separating them. Germline lookup yields CDR1 LNHDA and CDR2 SQIVND (reference sequence). This CDR3 is 15 amino acids long. CDR3 in amino acids: CASSRTVPASYGYTF. The DNA of the CDR3 is TGTGCCAGTAGCCGGACAGTCCCAGCTTCCTATGGCTACACCTTC.

The genes are TRBV19 and TRBJ1-1; 9 nucleotides match TRBD1. Germline-derived CDR1 and CDR2 are LNHDA and SQIVND (reference sequence). Losses at the gene ends were 6 bases for V and 4 bases for J; bases not matched to a gene: 12. The CDR3 is 16 amino acids. CDR3 residues: CASSFIPGQGSTEAFF. DNA for the CDR3: TGTGCCAGTAGCTTCATCCCGGGACAGGGTAGCACTGAAGCTTTCTTT.

This clone was counted a single time. The rearrangement links TRBV2 to TRBJ2-3; 10 bases fit TRBD1. Germline CDR1 and CDR2: SNHLY and FYNNEI. The CDR3 runs 19 residues. The junction had 15 bases not matched to a gene; V was cut back by 4 bases and J by 2 bases. The CDR3 here is CASSVYAPGTGVVTDTQYF. The CDR3, as DNA: TGTGCCAGCAGTGTGTATGCACCCGGGACAGGGGTTGTCACAGATACGCAGTATTTT.

The chain is built from TRBV7-2 and TRBJ1-1; D is ambiguous. The CDR3 extends over 14 amino acids. Per the germline V gene, CDR1 is SGHTA and CDR2 is FQGNSA. The V end lost 1 base, the J end lost 1 base, and 7 bases lay between the germline ends. The CDR3 DNA sequence: TGTGCCAGCAGCTTAGACCCGAGGAACACTGAAGCTTTCTTT. This codes for CASSLDPRNTEAFF.

The CDR3, as DNA: TGTGCCAGCAGGAAAACAGGGGCCGGGGAGCTGTTTTTT. Its translation is CASRKTGAGELFF. The chain is built from TRBV28 and TRBJ2-2; 7 bases are shared with TRBD1. Germline values: CDR1 MDHEN, CDR2 SYDVKM. This CDR3 region has 13 residues. The V segment lost 6 bases and the J segment 6 bases; nucleotides outside the gene matches: 4. The complete variable domain, with remaining parts taken from reference TRBV28 and TRBJ2-2, reads DVKVTQSSRYLVKRTGEKVFLECVQDMDHENMFWYRQDPGLGLRLIYFSYDVKMKEKGDIPEGYSVSREKKERFSLILESASTNQTSMYLCASRKTGAGELFFGEGSRLTVL.

The CDR3 DNA is TGTGCCAGCAGCTCAGAGGGGGCCGGGGAGCTGTTTTTT. Amino acids: CASSSEGAGELFF. The rearrangement links TRBV7-9 to TRBJ2-2, with D maybe TRBD1 (6 bases). CDR3 length equals 13 residues. The germline CDR1 and CDR2 sequences are SEHNR and FQNEAQ (reference sequence). Deletions cut 4 bases from V and 6 bases from J, with 9 bases between.

J is TRBJ2-7 and V is TRBV15, with 13 bases identical to TRBD2. Germline CDR1 LNHNV, CDR2 YYDKDF (reference sequence). This CDR3 contains 19 residues. V was pared by 3 bases and J by 4 bases, with 15 bases of the junction left unmatched. The CDR3 sequence is CATSSAGTSGVKLGYEQYF. The DNA for the CDR3 is TGTGCCACCAGCAGTGCCGGGACTAGCGGGGTTAAGTTGGGGTACGAGCAGTACTTC.